This entry is about one T cell receptor beta chain. Its antigen remains unknown. The record originates from a study of metastatic and nonmetastatic thyroid tumors. Findings and caveats of the study: Significantly higher TCR beta diversity was reportedly seen in malignant thyroid tumors than benign nodules, in blood and tumor.

Among the patients, none had received any treatment before thyroid surgery. Source study methods: Differences in CDR3 between clinicopathological groups were drawn on to build a classifier intended to discriminate distant-metastatic papillary thyroid cancer patients. MiXCR was used by TCRdb to re-call the PCR reads. Clone size and V and J calls follow TCRdb, not the original study. Among over 20,000 clones listed, 15% to 18% were seen once. The V gene's germline CDR1 is SEHNR and CDR2 FQNEAQ (reference sequence). V lost 10 bases, J lost 14 bases, and 17 bases stayed unmatched. The CDR3 contains 14 residues.

The chain is built from TRBV7-9 and TRBJ2-2; 9 bases align to TRBD1. Sequenced: blood. The TCR originated in a female donor with papillary thyroid cancer or a benign thyroid nodule (not recorded which). Some clones in this sample may be carry-over from other donors' samples. The CDR3 sequence is CATRGQGNTVDLFF. For the CDR3, the DNA is TGTGCCACCCGCGGACAGGGGAACACCGTGGATCTGTTTTTT.